This T cell receptor beta chain was captured by sequencing in a study of T cells after yellow fever vaccination. Germline V CDR1 and CDR2: MDHEN, SYDVKM. Trimming at V came to 6 bases and at J to 1 base, leaving 9 bases not matched to a gene. This CDR3 is 17 amino acids long. This clonotype showed up many times. TCRdb re-analysed the 5' RACE reads in MiXCR, keeping a single row per CDR3 protein. The data show 110,000 to 150,000 distinct CDR3 sequences, roughly 6.7% seen once. Material: CD4+ T cells sorted from PBMCs, obtained 10 days after the yellow fever booster vaccination. The V call is TRBV28, the J call TRBJ1-1; the match to TRBD1 covers 12 bases. The receptor was derived from a man aged 30 to 39 who received the YFV17D yellow fever vaccine. The CDR3 loop is CASRPGQGAFGNTEAFF. In DNA, the CDR3 is TGTGCCAGCAGGCCGGGACAGGGGGCTTTCGGGAACACTGAAGCTTTCTTT.